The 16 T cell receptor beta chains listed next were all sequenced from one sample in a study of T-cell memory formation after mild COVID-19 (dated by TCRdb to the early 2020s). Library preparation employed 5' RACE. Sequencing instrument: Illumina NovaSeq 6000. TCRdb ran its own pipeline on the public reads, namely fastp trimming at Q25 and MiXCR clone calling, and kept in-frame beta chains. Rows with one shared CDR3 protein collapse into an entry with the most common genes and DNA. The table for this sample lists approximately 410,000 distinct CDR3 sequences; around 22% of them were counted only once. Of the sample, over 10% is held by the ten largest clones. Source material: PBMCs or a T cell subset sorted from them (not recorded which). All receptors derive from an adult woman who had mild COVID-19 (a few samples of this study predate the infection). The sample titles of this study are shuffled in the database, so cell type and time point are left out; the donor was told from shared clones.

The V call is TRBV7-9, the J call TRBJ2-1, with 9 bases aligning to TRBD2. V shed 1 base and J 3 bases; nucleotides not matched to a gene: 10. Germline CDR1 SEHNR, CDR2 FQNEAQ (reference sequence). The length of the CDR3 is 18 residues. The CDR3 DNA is TGTGCCAGCAGCTTAGGGCGACTAGCGGAGCCCCTCTACAATGAGCAGTTCTTC. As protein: CASSLGRLAEPLYNEQFF.

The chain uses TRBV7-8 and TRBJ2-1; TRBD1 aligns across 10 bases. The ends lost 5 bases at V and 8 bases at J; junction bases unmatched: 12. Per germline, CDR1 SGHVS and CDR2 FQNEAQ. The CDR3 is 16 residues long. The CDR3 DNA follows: TGTGCCAGCAGCCCCCCCGGGACAGGGGCAATATATGAGCAGTTCTTC. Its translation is CASSPPGTGAIYEQFF.

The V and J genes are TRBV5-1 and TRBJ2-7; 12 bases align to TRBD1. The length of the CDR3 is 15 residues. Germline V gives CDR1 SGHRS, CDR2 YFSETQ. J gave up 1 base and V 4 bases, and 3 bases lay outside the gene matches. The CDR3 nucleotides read TGCGCCAGCAGCGGGGACAGGGGGCCTTCCTACGAGCAGTACTTC. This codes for CASSGDRGPSYEQYF.

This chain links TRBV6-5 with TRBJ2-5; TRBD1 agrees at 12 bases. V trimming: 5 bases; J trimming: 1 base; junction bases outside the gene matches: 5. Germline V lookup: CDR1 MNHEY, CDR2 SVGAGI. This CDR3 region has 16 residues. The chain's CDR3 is CASSKRDRGPQETQYF. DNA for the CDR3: TGTGCCAGCAGTAAGCGGGACAGGGGGCCCCAAGAGACCCAGTACTTC.

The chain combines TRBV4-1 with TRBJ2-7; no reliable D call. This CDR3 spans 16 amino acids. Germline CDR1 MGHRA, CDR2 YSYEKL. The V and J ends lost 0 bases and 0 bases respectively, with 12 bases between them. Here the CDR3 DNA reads TGCGCCAGCAGCCAAGATAGGAGCACTGTCTCCTACGAGCAGTACTTC. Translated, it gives CASSQDRSTVSYEQYF.

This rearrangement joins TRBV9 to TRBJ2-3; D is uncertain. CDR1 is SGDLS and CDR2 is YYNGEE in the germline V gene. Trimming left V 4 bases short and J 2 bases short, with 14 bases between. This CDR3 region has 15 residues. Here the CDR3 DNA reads TGTGCCAGCAGCTCAAGCTCGACCTACACAGATACGCAGTATTTT. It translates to CASSSSSTYTDTQYF.

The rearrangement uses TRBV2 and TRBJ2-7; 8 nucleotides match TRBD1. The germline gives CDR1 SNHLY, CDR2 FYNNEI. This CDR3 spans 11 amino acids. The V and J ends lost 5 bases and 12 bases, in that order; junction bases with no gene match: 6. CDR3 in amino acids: CASSPRDRRYF. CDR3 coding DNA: TGTGCCAGCAGTCCCCGGGACAGGCGGTACTTC. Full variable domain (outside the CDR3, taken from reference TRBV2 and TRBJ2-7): EPEVTQTPSHQVTQMGQEVILRCVPISNHLYFYWYRQILGQKVEFLVSFYNNEISEKSEIFDDQFSVERPDGSNFTLKIRSTKLEDSAMYFCASSPRDRRYFGPGTRLTVT.

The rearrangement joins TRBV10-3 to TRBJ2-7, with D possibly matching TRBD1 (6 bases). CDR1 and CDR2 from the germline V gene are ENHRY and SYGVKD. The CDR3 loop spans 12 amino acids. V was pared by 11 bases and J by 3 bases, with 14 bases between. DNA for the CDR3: TGTGCCGGATCTCCACAGGGCTACGAGCAGTACTTC. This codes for CAGSPQGYEQYF.

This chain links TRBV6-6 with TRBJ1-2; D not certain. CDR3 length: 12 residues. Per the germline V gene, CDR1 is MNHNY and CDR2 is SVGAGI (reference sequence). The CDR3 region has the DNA TGTGGTTTTCGGGATACTAACTATGGCTACACCTTC. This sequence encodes CGFRDTNYGYTF.

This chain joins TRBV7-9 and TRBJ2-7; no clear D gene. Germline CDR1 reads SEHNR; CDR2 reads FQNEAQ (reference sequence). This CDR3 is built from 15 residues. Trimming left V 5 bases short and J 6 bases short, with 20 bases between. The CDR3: CASSPSQIRRSEQYF. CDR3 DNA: TGTGCCAGCAGCCCTTCTCAAATTCGCCGATCCGAGCAGTACTTC.

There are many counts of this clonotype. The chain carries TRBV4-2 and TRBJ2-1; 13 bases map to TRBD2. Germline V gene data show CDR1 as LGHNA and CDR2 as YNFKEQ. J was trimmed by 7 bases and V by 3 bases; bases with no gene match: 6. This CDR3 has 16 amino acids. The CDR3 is CASSQALTSGRNEQFF. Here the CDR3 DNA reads TGTGCCAGCAGCCAGGCGTTGACTAGCGGGAGGAATGAGCAGTTCTTC.

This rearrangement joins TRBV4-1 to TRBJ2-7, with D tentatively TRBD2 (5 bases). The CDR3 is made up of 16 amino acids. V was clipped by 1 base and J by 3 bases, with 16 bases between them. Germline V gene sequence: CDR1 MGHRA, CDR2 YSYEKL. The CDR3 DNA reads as TGCGCCAGCAGCCAAGCCCCCGAGCCCGACTACTACGAGCAGTACTTC. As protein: CASSQAPEPDYYEQYF.

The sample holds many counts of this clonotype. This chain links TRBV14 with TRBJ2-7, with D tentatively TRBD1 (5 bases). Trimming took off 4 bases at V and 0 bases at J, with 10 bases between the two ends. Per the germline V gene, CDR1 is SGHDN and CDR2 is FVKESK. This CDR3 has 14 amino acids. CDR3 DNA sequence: TGTGCCAGCAGCCGCCAGGGCAGCTCCTACGAGCAGTACTTC. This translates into CASSRQGSSYEQYF.

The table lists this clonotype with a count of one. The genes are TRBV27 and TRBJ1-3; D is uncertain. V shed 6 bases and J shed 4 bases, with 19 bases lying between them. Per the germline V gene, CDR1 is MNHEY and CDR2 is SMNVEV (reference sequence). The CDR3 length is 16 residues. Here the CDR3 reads CASSPRSPYSGNTIYF. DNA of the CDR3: TGTGCCAGCAGCCCACGGTCACCCTACTCAGGAAACACCATATATTTT.

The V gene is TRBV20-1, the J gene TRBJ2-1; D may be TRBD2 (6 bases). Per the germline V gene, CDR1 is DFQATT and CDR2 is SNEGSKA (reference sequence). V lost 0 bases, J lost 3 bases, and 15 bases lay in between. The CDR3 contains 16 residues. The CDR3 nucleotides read TGCAGTGCTAGAGATCCGAGCGGAGGGCACTACAATGAGCAGTTCTTC. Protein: CSARDPSGGHYNEQFF.

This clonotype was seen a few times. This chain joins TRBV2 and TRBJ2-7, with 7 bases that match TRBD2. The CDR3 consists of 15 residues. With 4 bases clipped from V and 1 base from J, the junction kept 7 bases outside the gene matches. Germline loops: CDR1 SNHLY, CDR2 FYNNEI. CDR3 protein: CASSGGGARSYEQYF. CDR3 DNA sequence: TGTGCCAGCAGTGGGGGAGGGGCCAGATCCTACGAGCAGTACTTC.